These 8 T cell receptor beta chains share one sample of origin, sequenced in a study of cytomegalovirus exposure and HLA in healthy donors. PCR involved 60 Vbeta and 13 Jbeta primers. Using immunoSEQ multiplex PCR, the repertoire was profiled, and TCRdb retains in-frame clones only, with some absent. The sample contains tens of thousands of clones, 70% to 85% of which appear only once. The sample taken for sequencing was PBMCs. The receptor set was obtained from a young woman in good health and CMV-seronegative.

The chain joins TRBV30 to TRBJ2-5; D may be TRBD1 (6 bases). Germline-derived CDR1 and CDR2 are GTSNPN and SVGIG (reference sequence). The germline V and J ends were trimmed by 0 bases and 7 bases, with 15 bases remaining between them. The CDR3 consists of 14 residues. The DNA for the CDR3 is TGTGCCTGGAGTGTACTACAGGGTCGTGCGACCCAGTACTTC. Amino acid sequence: CAWSVLQGRATQYF.

CDR3 coding DNA: TGTGCCAGCAGCTTCGGACTAGCGGGGGGGTTAGATACGCAGTATTTT. It yields the protein CASSFGLAGGLDTQYF. The chain couples TRBV11-2 to TRBJ2-3; 15 bases match TRBD2. The trim removed 3 bases at V and 5 bases at J, leaving 3 bases unmatched. CDR3 length: 16 amino acids. Germline assignment: CDR1 SGHAT and CDR2 FQNNGV.

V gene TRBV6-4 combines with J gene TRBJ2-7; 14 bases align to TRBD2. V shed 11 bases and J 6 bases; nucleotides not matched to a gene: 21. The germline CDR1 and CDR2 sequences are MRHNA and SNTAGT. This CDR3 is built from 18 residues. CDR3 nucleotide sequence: TGTGCCTTCCGAGGGACTAGCGGGAGTTTGTTGGATTGCTGCGAGCAGTACTTC. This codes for CAFRGTSGSLLDCCEQYF.

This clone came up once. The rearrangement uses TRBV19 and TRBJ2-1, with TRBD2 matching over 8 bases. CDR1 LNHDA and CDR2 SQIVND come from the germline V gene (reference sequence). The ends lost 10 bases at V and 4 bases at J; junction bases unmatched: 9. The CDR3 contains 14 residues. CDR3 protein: CATAGGWTYNEQFF. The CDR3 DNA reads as TGTGCCACCGCGGGGGGTTGGACGTACAATGAGCAGTTCTTC.

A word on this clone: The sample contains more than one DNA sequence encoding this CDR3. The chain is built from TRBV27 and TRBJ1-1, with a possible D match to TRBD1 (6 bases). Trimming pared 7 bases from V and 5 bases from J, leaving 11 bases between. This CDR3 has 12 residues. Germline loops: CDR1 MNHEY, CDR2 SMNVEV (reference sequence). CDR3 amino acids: CASMTTGTEAFF. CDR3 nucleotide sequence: TGTGCCAGCATGACAACAGGGACTGAAGCTTTCTTT.

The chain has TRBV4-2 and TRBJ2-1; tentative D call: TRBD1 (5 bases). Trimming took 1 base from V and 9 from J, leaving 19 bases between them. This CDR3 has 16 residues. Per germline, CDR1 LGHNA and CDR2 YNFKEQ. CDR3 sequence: CASSQGRFQGGGEQFF. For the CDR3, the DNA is TGTGCCAGCAGCCAAGGAAGGTTCCAGGGTGGCGGTGAGCAGTTCTTC.

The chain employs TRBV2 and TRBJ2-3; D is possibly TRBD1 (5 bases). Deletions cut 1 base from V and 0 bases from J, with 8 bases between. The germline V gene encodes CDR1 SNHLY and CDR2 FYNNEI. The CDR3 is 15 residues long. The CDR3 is CASSEGSGSTDTQYF. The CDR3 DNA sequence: TGTGCCAGCAGTGAAGGGTCAGGGAGCACAGATACGCAGTATTTT.

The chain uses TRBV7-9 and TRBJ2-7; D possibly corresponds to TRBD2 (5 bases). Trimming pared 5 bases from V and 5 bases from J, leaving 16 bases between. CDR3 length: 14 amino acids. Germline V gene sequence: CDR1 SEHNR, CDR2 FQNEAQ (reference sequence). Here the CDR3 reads CASSILELGNEQYF. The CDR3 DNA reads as TGTGCCAGCAGCATACTAGAGCTAGGGAACGAGCAGTACTTC.